Following are 32 T cell receptor beta chains from one sample sequenced in a study of T cell changes during pregnancy in multiple sclerosis. Using immunoSEQ multiplex PCR, the repertoire was profiled, and TCRdb retains in-frame clones only, with some absent. This sample has 30,000 to 45,000 clones, with over 80% found just once. The sequencing here drew on CD8+ T cells from peripheral blood mononuclear cells, taken before pregnancy. The receptors shown here come from a female donor with multiple sclerosis, enrolled in a pregnancy study.

The J gene is TRBJ1-5, the V gene TRBV5-1, with 10 bases that match TRBD1. V gave up 0 bases and J gave up 7 bases; unmatched junction bases: 7. CDR1 and CDR2 (germline): SGHRS, YFSETQ. This CDR3 is 16 amino acids long. The DNA of the CDR3 is TGCGCCAGCAGCTTGGACCCGACAGGGGGCTCCCAGCCCCAGCATTTT. This translates into CASSLDPTGGSQPQHF.

The V call is TRBV25-1, the J call TRBJ1-1, with TRBD1 matching over 7 bases. The trim removed 7 bases at V and 0 bases at J, leaving 11 bases unmatched. In germline, CDR1 is MGHDK, CDR2 SYGVNS. CDR3 length: 16 amino acids. The CDR3 sequence: CASTGRGQHMNTEAFF. DNA for the CDR3: TGTGCCAGCACGGGAAGGGGACAGCACATGAACACTGAAGCTTTCTTT.

This sequence joins TRBV27 and TRBJ2-1, with 10 bases identical to TRBD2. Germline loops: CDR1 MNHEY, CDR2 SMNVEV (reference sequence). The CDR3 totals 21 residues. Trimming took 5 bases from V and 0 from J; bases not matched to a gene: 19. The CDR3 region is CASSRYLSGGAPTSSYNEQFF. In nucleotides, the CDR3 is TGTGCCAGCAGTAGGTACTTGAGCGGGGGGGCCCCTACGAGCTCCTACAATGAGCAGTTCTTC.

V gene TRBV28 combines with J gene TRBJ2-3, with TRBD2 matching 7 bases. Germline V CDR1 and CDR2: MDHEN, SYDVKM. V shed 4 bases and J 0 bases; nucleotides not matched to a gene: 4. This CDR3 has 15 residues. CDR3 sequence: CASSWGGGSTDTQYF. The CDR3 DNA is TGTGCCAGCAGTTGGGGGGGAGGGAGCACAGATACGCAGTATTTT.

The genes are TRBV7-6 and TRBJ2-3; possible D gene TRBD2, 6 bases. Per germline, CDR1 SGHVS and CDR2 FNYEAQ. The CDR3 is 12 residues long. Trimming removed 8 bases at V and 3 bases at J, with 9 bases between. CDR3 nucleotide sequence: TGTGCCAGCTCCGGGAGAACAGATACGCAGTATTTT. This translates into CASSGRTDTQYF.

This clone came up a few times. The chain links TRBV9 to TRBJ1-1; the match to TRBD1 covers 7 bases. In germline, CDR1 is SGDLS, CDR2 YYNGEE. J gave up 3 bases and V 0 bases, and 5 bases lay outside the gene matches. This CDR3 has 15 residues. For the CDR3, the DNA is TGTGCCAGCAGCGTAGATGGCAGGGGGTACACTGAAGCTTTCTTT. Translating gives CASSVDGRGYTEAFF.

The J gene is TRBJ1-1, the V gene TRBV9; D ambiguous. CDR1 is SGDLS, CDR2 YYNGEE, per germline. This CDR3 spans 16 amino acids. The ends were cut back, 0 bases at V and 1 base at J, with 13 bases in the middle. CDR3 residues: CASSVGASLGNTEAFF. The CDR3 DNA follows: TGTGCCAGCAGCGTAGGGGCCTCATTGGGGAACACTGAAGCTTTCTTT.

This chain's CDR3 is CATKGGAFDYTF. CDR3 nucleotide sequence: TGTGCCACCAAAGGGGGAGCCTTCGACTACACCTTC. The V call is TRBV19, the J call TRBJ1-2, with D perhaps TRBD1 (6 bases). Germline V gene sequence: CDR1 LNHDA, CDR2 SQIVND (reference sequence). V gave up 10 bases and J gave up 10 bases, with 19 bases separating them. The CDR3 is made up of 12 amino acids.

This chain links TRBV10-3 with TRBJ1-3, with 9 bases identical to TRBD1. This CDR3 is 18 amino acids long. Germline CDR1 is ENHRY and CDR2 is SYGVKD. V lost 8 bases, J lost 2 bases, and 16 bases stayed unmatched. The CDR3, as DNA: TGTGCCATCGAACCGGACAGGGGCCCAGGAGGAACTGGAAACACCATATATTTT. This gives the protein CAIEPDRGPGGTGNTIYF.

The rearrangement links TRBV7-9 to TRBJ2-7, with 7 bases lining up with TRBD1. The CDR3 length is 15 residues. The germline V gene has CDR1 SEHNR and CDR2 FQNEAQ (reference sequence). With 5 bases clipped from V and 0 bases from J, the junction kept 7 bases outside the gene matches. Here the CDR3 reads CASSPTGTASYEQYF. CDR3 coding DNA: TGTGCCAGCAGCCCAACAGGGACAGCCTCCTACGAGCAGTACTTC.

The V gene is TRBV19, the J gene TRBJ1-1; TRBD1 matches at 7 bases. The CDR3 covers 16 residues. The germline V gene encodes CDR1 LNHDA and CDR2 SQIVND (reference sequence). Unmatched junction bases numbered 12, after V lost 4 bases and J lost 4 bases. In DNA form, the CDR3 reads TGTGCCAGTAGTAAGGGGGCTAATATCTTGAGCACTGAAGCTTTCTTT. Its translation is CASSKGANILSTEAFF.

CDR3 in amino acids: CASSLGRSYEQYF. The CDR3 nucleotides read TGTGCCAGCAGTTTGGGTAGGAGCTACGAGCAGTACTTC. The chain combines TRBV27 with TRBJ2-7; no clear D. Germline V gene lookup returns CDR1 MNHEY and CDR2 SMNVEV (reference sequence). The CDR3 contains 13 residues. Trimming took off 3 bases at V and 3 bases at J, with 9 bases between the two ends.

The chain joins TRBV27 to TRBJ2-1, with D perhaps TRBD2 (5 bases). Germline CDR1 and CDR2: MNHEY and SMNVEV (reference sequence). This CDR3 contains 15 residues. V lost 4 bases and J 8 bases, leaving 18 bases between the germline ends. The CDR3 DNA is TGTGCCAGCAGTTCCGTCACGGTTCAAGCGGATGAGCAGTTCTTC. Translation: CASSSVTVQADEQFF.

This chain links TRBV5-4 with TRBJ2-1; TRBD2 agrees at 7 bases. The V gene's germline CDR1 is SGHNT and CDR2 YYREEE (reference sequence). V lost 4 bases, J lost 5 bases, and 9 bases stayed unmatched. The CDR3 contains 15 residues. This chain's CDR3 is CASSRFGSGDNEQFF. CDR3 in DNA: TGTGCCAGCAGCCGATTTGGAAGCGGGGACAATGAGCAGTTCTTC. Full variable domain (outside the CDR3, taken from reference TRBV5-4 and TRBJ2-1): ETGVTQSPTHLIKTRGQQVTLRCSSQSGHNTVSWYQQALGQGPQFIFQYYREEENGRGNFPPRFSGLQFPNYSSELNVNALELDDSALYLCASSRFGSGDNEQFFGPGTRLTVL.

V gene TRBV14 combines with J gene TRBJ2-5; TRBD2 aligns across 14 bases. Germline CDR1 SGHDN, CDR2 FVKESK. Trimming cost V 0 bases and J 5 bases; bases outside gene matches: 14. This CDR3 has 20 amino acids. The CDR3 DNA sequence: TGTGCCAGCAGCCAAGATCTGAAGGGGACTAGCGGGAGATGGAGGGAGACCCAGTACTTC. Its protein product is CASSQDLKGTSGRWRETQYF.

This rearrangement joins TRBV7-9 to TRBJ2-1; 9 nucleotides line up with TRBD1. The junction had 6 bases not matched to a gene; V was cut back by 0 bases and J by 6 bases. The germline gives CDR1 SEHNR, CDR2 FQNEAQ (reference sequence). This CDR3 is 16 amino acids long. CDR3 region: CASSLAGQGRTNEQFF. CDR3 sequence (DNA): TGTGCCAGCAGCTTAGCGGGACAGGGAAGGACCAATGAGCAGTTCTTC.

The chain recombines TRBV27 with TRBJ2-2; D perhaps matches TRBD2 (5 bases). Germline V CDR1 and CDR2: MNHEY, SMNVEV (reference sequence). V shed 8 bases and J shed 1 base, with 14 bases lying between them. The CDR3 runs to 15 residues. CDR3 sequence: CASSSDFLNTGELFF. As DNA, the CDR3 is TGTGCCAGCTCTTCGGACTTTTTGAACACCGGGGAGCTGTTTTTT.

Turning to this clone: This sample also contains other DNA sequences that code for the same CDR3. The rearrangement joins TRBV27 to TRBJ2-5, with a weak D call TRBD1 (6 bases). Per the germline V gene, CDR1 is MNHEY and CDR2 is SMNVEV (reference sequence). The V end lost 4 bases, the J end lost 4 bases, and 13 bases lay between the germline ends. The CDR3 loop spans 14 amino acids. In nucleotides, the CDR3 is TGTGCCAGCAGTTCACGGGGCAGGGGAGAGACCCAGTACTTC. Encoded protein: CASSSRGRGETQYF.

The chain uses TRBV4-2 and TRBJ1-2; 9 nucleotides match TRBD1. The CDR3 consists of 14 residues. Germline V gene sequence: CDR1 LGHNA, CDR2 YNFKEQ. Trimming cost V 4 bases and J 6 bases; bases outside gene matches: 6. The CDR3 sequence: CASSPSRTGDGYTF. The CDR3, as DNA: TGTGCCAGCAGCCCCTCCCGGACAGGGGATGGCTACACCTTC.

The CDR3 DNA reads as TGCGCCAGCAGCTTGGGACTAGGGGATGAGCAGTTCTTC. Translation: CASSLGLGDEQFF. This chain joins TRBV5-1 and TRBJ2-1; a possible D gene is TRBD2 (6 bases). The CDR3 spans 13 residues. From germline, CDR1 is SGHRS and CDR2 YFSETQ. V lost 0 bases and J lost 8, with 9 bases in between.

This sequence joins TRBV30 and TRBJ2-7; 12 bases map to TRBD2. CDR3 length equals 14 residues. Germline CDR1 is GTSNPN and CDR2 is SVGIG (reference sequence). With V trimmed by 3 bases and J by 2 bases, 2 bases remained unmatched. CDR3: CAWSPSGRAYEQYF. CDR3 sequence (DNA): TGTGCCTGGAGCCCTAGCGGGAGGGCCTACGAGCAGTACTTC.

The chain uses TRBV30 and TRBJ2-1; TRBD2 matches at 8 bases. Trimming cost V 3 bases and J 8 bases; bases outside gene matches: 24. The CDR3 spans 19 residues. Germline V lookup: CDR1 GTSNPN, CDR2 SVGIG (reference sequence). This CDR3 reads CAWSHTGTRGSSEIDEQFF. The CDR3 DNA reads TGTGCCTGGAGCCATACCGGGACTAGAGGATCATCCGAGATCGATGAGCAGTTCTTC.

The J gene is TRBJ2-2, the V gene TRBV7-6; D remains ambiguous. Trimming removed 6 bases from V and 0 bases from J, with 8 bases in between. Per germline, CDR1 SGHVS and CDR2 FNYEAQ. The CDR3 extends over 14 amino acids. The CDR3 DNA is TGTGCCAGCAGAGGCCTAGCGAACACCGGGGAGCTGTTTTTT. It yields the protein CASRGLANTGELFF.

This sequence joins TRBV28 and TRBJ1-1; TRBD1 aligns across 11 bases. CDR3 length equals 13 residues. The germline gives CDR1 MDHEN, CDR2 SYDVKM. Losses at the gene ends were 11 bases for V and 4 bases for J; bases not matched to a gene: 6. CDR3 in DNA: TGTGCCGCTTGGGACAGGGGGGGCACTGAAGCTTTCTTT. Protein product: CAAWDRGGTEAFF.

This chain joins TRBV2 and TRBJ2-3, with 7 bases lining up with TRBD2. After removal of 6 bases from V and 7 bases from J, the junction contained 13 bases not matched to a gene. This CDR3 has 15 amino acids. Germline V gene data show CDR1 as SNHLY and CDR2 as FYNNEI. CDR3 nucleotides: TGTGCCAGCAGGGAGTCGGCTAGCGGAATTTATACGCAGTATTTT. Residues: CASRESASGIYTQYF.

This chain connects TRBV30 to TRBJ1-2; the match to TRBD1 covers 8 bases. This CDR3 region has 13 residues. The J segment lost 3 bases and the V segment lost 6 bases, leaving 6 bases of the junction unmatched. Germline values: CDR1 GTSNPN, CDR2 SVGIG (reference sequence). CDR3 loop: CACPLDRDYGYTF. In nucleotides, the CDR3 is TGTGCCTGCCCACTGGACAGGGACTATGGCTACACCTTC.

The CDR3 DNA follows: TGCGCCAGCGTAGCGGGCCACCCCTCCTACGAGCAGTACTTC. Protein product: CASVAGHPSYEQYF. The chain employs TRBV23-1 and TRBJ2-7, with TRBD2 matching 7 bases. TRBV23-1 is classed as an ORF, of uncertain function. This CDR3 comprises 14 residues. V was clipped by 8 bases and J by 0 bases; unmatched bases: 7.

The chain carries TRBV27 and TRBJ2-7; TRBD1 matches 7 bases. Germline CDR1 reads MNHEY; CDR2 reads SMNVEV (reference sequence). With V trimmed by 2 bases and J by 3 bases, 1 base remained unmatched. The length of the CDR3 is 13 residues. Here the CDR3 reads CASSLNRGYEQYF. The CDR3 DNA is TGTGCCAGCAGTTTAAACAGGGGCTACGAGCAGTACTTC.

The chain has TRBV29-1 and TRBJ1-2; the match to TRBD1 covers 10 bases. The CDR3 spans 13 residues. Germline lookup yields CDR1 SQVTM and CDR2 ANQGSEA. J gave up 4 bases and V 6 bases, and 5 bases lay outside the gene matches. CDR3 protein: CSVDRGLIYGYTF. In DNA form, the CDR3 reads TGCAGCGTCGACAGGGGGCTTATCTATGGCTACACCTTC.

This clone showed up just once. Written as DNA, the CDR3 is TGTGCCAGCAGTTTTGGGCAGCACAATGAGCAGTTCTTC. Protein product: CASSFGQHNEQFF. The chain carries TRBV27 and TRBJ2-1; D is uncertain. The V end was cut by 3 bases, the J end by 5 bases, with 8 bases between. Germline CDR1 MNHEY, CDR2 SMNVEV (reference sequence). The CDR3 runs 13 residues.

This sequence joins TRBV7-9 and TRBJ2-2; 14 nucleotides match TRBD2. Germline lookup yields CDR1 SEHNR and CDR2 FQNEAQ (reference sequence). After removal of 5 bases from V and 4 bases from J, the junction contained 3 bases not matched to a gene. This CDR3 has 16 residues. CDR3 bases: TGTGCCAGCAGCATGACTAGCGGGAGGGCCACCGGGGAGCTGTTTTTT. This translates into CASSMTSGRATGELFF.

The V gene is TRBV2, the J gene TRBJ1-2; unclear D gene. The germline V gene has CDR1 SNHLY and CDR2 FYNNEI. CDR3 length equals 15 residues. The V and J ends lost 1 base and 8 bases respectively, with 17 bases between them. The CDR3 nucleotides read TGTGCCAGCAGTGAAGGGAACAGCATGACTAGAGGCTACACCTTC. Its protein product is CASSEGNSMTRGYTF.